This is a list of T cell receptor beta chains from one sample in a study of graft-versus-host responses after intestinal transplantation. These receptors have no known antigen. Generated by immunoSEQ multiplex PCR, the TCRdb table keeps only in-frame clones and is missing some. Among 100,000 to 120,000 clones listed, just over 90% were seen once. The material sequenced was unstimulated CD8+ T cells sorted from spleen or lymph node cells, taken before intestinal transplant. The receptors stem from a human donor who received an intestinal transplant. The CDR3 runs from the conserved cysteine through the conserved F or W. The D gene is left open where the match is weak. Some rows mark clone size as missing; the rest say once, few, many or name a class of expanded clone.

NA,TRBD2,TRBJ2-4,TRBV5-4,CASSPDLAGQFIQYF,TGTGCCAGCAGCCCGGACCTAGCGGGTCAATTCATTCAGTACTTC
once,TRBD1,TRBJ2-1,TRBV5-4,CASAPLQGALDEQFF,TGTGCCAGCGCACCCTTACAGGGGGCGCTGGATGAGCAGTTCTTC
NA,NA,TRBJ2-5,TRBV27,CACGEETQYF,TGTGCCTGCGGTGAGGAGACCCAGTACTTC
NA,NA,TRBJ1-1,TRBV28,CASSFTANTEAFF,TGTGCCAGCAGTTTCACGGCGAACACTGAAGCTTTCTTT
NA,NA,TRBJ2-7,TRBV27,CASSPSSYEQYF,TGTGCCAGCAGCCCGAGCTCCTACGAGCAGTACTTC
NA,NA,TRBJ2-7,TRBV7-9,CASSLVVGEQYF,TGTGCCAGCAGCTTAGTAGTAGGCGAGCAGTACTTC
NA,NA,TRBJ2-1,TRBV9,CASSGLSGNLEKNEQFF,TGTGCCAGCAGCGGACTGTCCGGGAATCTCGAGAAGAATGAGCAGTTCTTC
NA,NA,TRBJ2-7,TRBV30,CAWSVWGNEQYF,TGTGCCTGGAGTGTATGGGGGAACGAGCAGTACTTC
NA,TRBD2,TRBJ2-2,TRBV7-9,CASSLYPGLRPTGELFF,TGTGCCAGCAGCTTATATCCGGGACTACGACCCACCGGGGAGCTGTTTTTT
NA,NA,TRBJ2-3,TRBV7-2,CASREGGTDTQYF,TGTGCCAGCCGAGAAGGCGGTACAGATACGCAGTATTTT
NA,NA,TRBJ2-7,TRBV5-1,CASSSVQAYEQYF,TGCGCCAGCAGCTCAGTCCAAGCGTACGAGCAGTACTTC
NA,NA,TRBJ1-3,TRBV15,CATSRDRPGNTIYF,TGTGCCACCAGCAGAGACAGGCCTGGAAACACCATATATTTT
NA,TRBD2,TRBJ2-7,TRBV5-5,CASSPGLAGTWAYEQYF,TGTGCCAGCAGCCCCGGACTAGCGGGTACTTGGGCCTACGAGCAGTACTTC
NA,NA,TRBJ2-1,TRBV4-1,CASSPLGSSYNEQFF,TGCGCCAGCAGCCCCCTGGGGTCCTCCTACAATGAGCAGTTCTTC
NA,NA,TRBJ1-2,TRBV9,CASSVDGREDYGYTF,TGTGCCAGCAGCGTAGACGGCAGGGAGGACTATGGCTACACCTTC
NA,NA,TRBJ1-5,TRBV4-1,CASSQAGLGGNQPQHF,TGCGCCAGCAGCCAAGCCGGACTCGGAGGCAATCAGCCCCAGCATTTT
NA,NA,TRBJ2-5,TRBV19,CASSTSPATQETQYF,TGTGCCAGTAGTACCTCCCCCGCGACCCAAGAGACCCAGTACTTC
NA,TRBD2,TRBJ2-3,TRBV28,CASSRPGTSGTWADTQYF,TGTGCCAGCAGTCGTCCCGGGACTAGCGGGACCTGGGCAGATACGCAGTATTTT
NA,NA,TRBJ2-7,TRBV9,CASSVDRDTYEQYF,TGTGCCAGCAGCGTTGACCGGGACACCTACGAGCAGTACTTC
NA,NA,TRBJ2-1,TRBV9,CASSVAGSGAIRNEQFF,TGTGCCAGCAGCGTAGCGGGGTCGGGAGCCATCCGCAATGAGCAGTTCTTC
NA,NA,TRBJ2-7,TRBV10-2,CASRPPGPIYEQYF,TGCGCCAGCAGGCCTCCGGGTCCCATCTACGAGCAGTACTTC
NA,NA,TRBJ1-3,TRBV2,CASSEGPVGEDTIYF,TGTGCCAGCAGTGAAGGTCCAGTCGGTGAGGACACCATATATTTT
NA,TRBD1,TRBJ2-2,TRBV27,CASRATGGTGELFF,TGTGCCAGCAGAGCTACAGGGGGCACCGGGGAGCTGTTTTTT
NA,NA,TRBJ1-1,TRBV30,CAWDRLFMNTEAFF,TGTGCCTGGGACAGACTATTCATGAACACTGAAGCTTTCTTT
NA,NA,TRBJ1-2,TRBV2,CASKSRGFYGYTF,TGTGCCAGCAAGTCGAGAGGGTTTTATGGCTACACCTTC
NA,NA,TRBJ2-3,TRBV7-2,CASSPRRVINTDTQYF,TGTGCCAGCAGCCCCCGAAGAGTAATAAACACAGATACGCAGTATTTT
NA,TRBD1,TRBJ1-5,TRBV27,CASSSSGTGNQPQHF,TGTGCCAGCAGTTCCTCCGGGACAGGGAACCAGCCCCAGCATTTT
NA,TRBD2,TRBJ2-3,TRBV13,CASSSSGSGAITDTQYF,TGTGCCAGCAGCAGTAGCGGGAGTGGCGCGATCACAGATACGCAGTATTTT
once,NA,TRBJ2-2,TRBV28,CASSFARVGTGELFF,TGTGCCAGCAGTTTCGCCAGGGTTGGAACCGGGGAGCTGTTTTTT
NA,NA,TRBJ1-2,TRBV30,CAWSSGQPLPSYGYTF,TGTGCCTGGAGTTCTGGACAGCCTCTTCCCTCATATGGCTACACCTTC
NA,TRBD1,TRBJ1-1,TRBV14,CASSQGQGDEAFF,TGTGCCAGCAGCCAAGGACAGGGGGATGAAGCTTTCTTT
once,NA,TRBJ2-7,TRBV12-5,CASGLATAIPYEQYF,TGTGCTAGTGGTTTGGCTACGGCCATCCCCTACGAGCAGTACTTC
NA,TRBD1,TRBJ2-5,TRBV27,CASRPRQGLHQETQYF,TGTGCCAGCAGACCACGACAGGGTTTACACCAAGAGACCCAGTACTTC
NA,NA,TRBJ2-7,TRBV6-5,CASSYSGTFSYEQYF,TGTGCCAGCAGTTACTCTGGGACTTTCTCCTACGAGCAGTACTTC
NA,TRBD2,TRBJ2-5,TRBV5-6,CASSLLAGGIETQYF,TGTGCCAGCAGCTTGTTGGCCGGGGGGATTGAGACCCAGTACTTC
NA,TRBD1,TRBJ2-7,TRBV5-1,CASSPDRGDEQYF,TGCGCCAGCAGCCCAGACAGGGGAGACGAGCAGTACTTC
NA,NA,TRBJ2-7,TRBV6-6,CASSYGLPYEQYF,TGTGCCAGCAGTTACGGGCTACCCTACGAGCAGTACTTC
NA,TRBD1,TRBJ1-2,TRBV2,CATKDRSFYGYTF,TGTGCCACCAAGGACAGGTCTTTCTATGGCTACACCTTC
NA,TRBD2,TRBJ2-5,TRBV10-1,CASSETGGPRETQYF,TGCGCCAGCAGTGAGACGGGAGGGCCCAGGGAGACCCAGTACTTC
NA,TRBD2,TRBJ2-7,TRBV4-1,CASSQDAGDRNEQYF,TGCGCCAGCAGCCAAGATGCGGGAGATCGTAACGAGCAGTACTTC
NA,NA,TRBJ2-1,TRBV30,CAWTDGNNEQFF,TGTGCCTGGACTGACGGTAACAATGAGCAGTTCTTC
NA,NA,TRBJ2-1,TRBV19,CASSIWQVGDNEQFF,TGTGCCAGTAGTATTTGGCAGGTGGGGGACAATGAGCAGTTCTTC
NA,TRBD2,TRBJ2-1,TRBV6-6,CASSPIAGGPYNEQFF,TGTGCCAGCAGTCCCATAGCGGGAGGGCCCTACAATGAGCAGTTCTTC
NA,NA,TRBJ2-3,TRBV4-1,CASSEKDTGWTDTQYF,TGCGCCAGCAGCGAGAAAGACACGGGGTGGACAGATACGCAGTATTTT
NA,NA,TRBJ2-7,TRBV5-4,CASSRGLAIQEQYF,TGTGCCAGCAGCCGAGGGCTAGCGATACAAGAGCAGTACTTC
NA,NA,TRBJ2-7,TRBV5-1,CASSLFSGDFYEQYF,TGCGCCAGCAGCTTGTTTAGCGGAGATTTCTACGAGCAGTACTTC